This T cell receptor beta chain stems from a study of blood T cell repertoires in COVID-19. Overall study context: The United States, Italy and Spain provided the acute and convalescent COVID-19 samples.

The germline V gene has CDR1 LGHNA and CDR2 YSLEER. The V gene lost 1 base and the J gene lost 0 bases, with 13 bases spanning the gap. The CDR3 is 17 residues long. In the study's own analysis: Reference gene primer amplification in the assay estimated nucleated cell counts. Assay: immunoSEQ multiplex PCR; the TCRdb copy retains only in-frame clones and omits some. V and J calls plus clone size are reproduced from that table; the DNA served to infer D and trimming. The sample shows fewer than 300,000 clones, roughly four fifths of them seen only once. While infection was still active, Seattle patients were enrolled and then followed longitudinally.

Sequencing was done on a sample of peripheral blood. The gene calls are TRBV4-3 and TRBJ1-3; no clear D gene. The sequence was obtained from a person aged 65 to 85 with COVID-19, enrolled during active disease. CDR3 region: CASSQVPGISSGNTIYF. The CDR3 coding sequence is TGCGCCAGCAGCCAAGTCCCGGGGATAAGCTCTGGAAACACCATATATTTT.